The 28 T cell receptor beta chains below all came from one sample that was sequenced in a study of naive and memory T cell subsets. Two oligonucleotides, mixed equimolar, formed the beta constant-region primer covering TRBC1 and TRBC2. MiXCR, applied by TCRdb to the UMI-ligation and nested PCR reads, yields one record per CDR3 protein. The table includes tens of thousands of distinct CDR3 sequences, 5.5% to 8.5% detected once. Sample: central memory CD4+ T cells from blood. The receptors here all came from a human donor in good health.

In its sample, this clonotype was seen many times. The J gene is TRBJ2-2, the V gene TRBV29-1; 9 bases are a match to TRBD1. CDR3 length: 14 amino acids. J lost 4 bases, V lost 7 bases, and 7 bases had no gene match. CDR1 is SQVTM, CDR2 ANQGSEA, per germline. In DNA, the CDR3 is TGCAGCGCTGGACAGGGGCTGGGCACCGGGGAGCTGTTTTTT. It specifies CSAGQGLGTGELFF.

This clonotype was counted ten times or more. V and J are TRBV16 and TRBJ2-7, with TRBD1 matching 8 bases. The CDR3 runs 15 residues. CDR1 is KGHSY, CDR2 FQNENV, per germline. The trim removed 4 bases at V and 4 bases at J, leaving 9 bases unmatched. CDR3 region: CASSRGQGAVYEQYF. The CDR3 DNA follows: TGTGCCAGCAGCCGCGGACAGGGAGCAGTATACGAGCAGTACTTC. Filled out from reference TRBV16 and TRBJ2-7, the complete variable domain reads GEEVAQTPKHLVRGEGQKAKLYCAPIKGHSYVFWYQQVLKNEFKFLISFQNENVFDETGMPKERFSAKCLPNSPCSLEIQATKLEDSAVYFCASSRGQGAVYEQYFGPGTRLTVT.

This clonotype was found a few times. This sequence joins TRBV6-2 or TRBV6-3 and TRBJ2-1; 12 bases fit TRBD2. The CDR3 runs to 13 residues. Germline trimming cut 6 bases from V and 9 bases from J; bases unmatched to any gene: 3. Germline assignment: CDR1 MNHEY and CDR2 SVGEGT. The CDR3 DNA reads TGTGCCAGCAGAAAGACTAGCGGGGGTGAGCAGTTCTTC. Translating it yields CASRKTSGGEQFF.

This clonotype was counted at least ten times. The V and J genes are TRBV12-3 or TRBV12-4 and TRBJ1-5; maybe TRBD1 (5 bases). V dropped 6 bases and J dropped 3 bases, with 9 bases sitting between them. This CDR3 region has 13 residues. CDR3 amino acids: CASSREINQPQHF. The CDR3 nucleotides read TGTGCCAGCAGCAGGGAAATCAATCAGCCCCAGCATTTT.

Worth noting for this clonotype: A much bigger clone sits one base away, suggesting this may be a read error. The chain uses TRBV11-2 and TRBJ2-2; D is unclear. The CDR3 has 12 amino acids. V gave up 5 bases and J gave up 2 bases, with 3 bases separating them. CDR1 SGHAT and CDR2 FQNNGV come from the germline V gene. DNA of the CDR3: TGTGCCAGCAGCCACAACACCGGGGAGCTGTTTTTT. It yields the protein CASSHNTGELFF. Together with reference TRBV11-2 and TRBJ2-2, the CDR3 gives the full variable domain: EAGVAQSPRYKIIEKRQSVAFWCNPISGHATLYWYQQILGQGPKLLIQFQNNGVVDDSQLPKDRFSAERLKGVDSTLKIQPAKLEDSAVYLCASSHNTGELFFGEGSRLTVL.

This clonotype has at least ten counts. The chain uses TRBV30 and TRBJ1-2; 9 bases fit TRBD1. CDR1 GTSNPN and CDR2 SVGIG come from the germline V gene (reference sequence). Trimming at V came to 0 bases and at J to 6 bases, leaving 5 bases not matched to a gene. This CDR3 spans 14 amino acids. In DNA form, the CDR3 reads TGTGCCTGGAGTGTTTTCAGGACAGGGGATGGCTACACCTTC. It is translated as CAWSVFRTGDGYTF.

This clonotype was seen ten or more times. The rearrangement links TRBV4-3 to TRBJ2-7; 10 bases are shared with TRBD1. The CDR3 runs to 14 residues. The V gene end was trimmed by 1 base and the J gene end by 3 bases; junction bases not matched to a gene: 0. Germline CDR1 reads LGHNA; CDR2 reads YSLEER. CDR3 residues: CASSQGDRGYEQYF. CDR3 bases: TGCGCCAGCAGCCAAGGGGACAGGGGCTACGAGCAGTACTTC.

V usage is TRBV11-2 and J usage is TRBJ1-1; perhaps TRBD1 as D (5 bases). The V end was cut by 3 bases, the J end by 1 base, with 15 bases between. Germline CDR1 reads SGHAT; CDR2 reads FQNNGV. This CDR3 comprises 16 residues. In nucleotides, the CDR3 is TGTGCCAGCAGCTTTGGCTTGTCGGGGACGAACACTGAAGCTTTCTTT. Its translation is CASSFGLSGTNTEAFF.

In its sample, this clonotype was seen many times. The chain carries TRBV12-3 or TRBV12-4 and TRBJ1-6, with no clear D. The CDR3 is made up of 14 amino acids. V was trimmed by 4 bases and J by 6 bases, leaving 10 bases between them. In nucleotides, the CDR3 is TGTGCCAGCAGTTCCGAAACGGGTAATTCACCCCTCCACTTT. Encoded protein: CASSSETGNSPLHF.

This clonotype was detected ten times or more. The J gene is TRBJ1-3, the V gene TRBV12-3 or TRBV12-4; D remains ambiguous. Trimming shortened V by 3 bases and J by 4 bases, and 7 bases separated the two germline ends. This CDR3 contains 13 residues. In DNA, the CDR3 is TGTGCCAGCAGTTTCGCCACGGGAAACACCATATATTTT. Protein: CASSFATGNTIYF.

This clonotype was detected ten times or more. The chain uses TRBV30 and TRBJ1-2; tentative D call: TRBD1 (6 bases). Trimming took off 4 bases at V and 0 bases at J, with 18 bases between the two ends. The length of the CDR3 is 16 residues. Germline values: CDR1 GTSNPN, CDR2 SVGIG (reference sequence). Here the CDR3 reads CAWTPPQGRPNYGYTF. CDR3 DNA: TGTGCCTGGACCCCCCCACAGGGCCGCCCTAACTATGGCTACACCTTC.

This clonotype was counted only a few times. This sequence joins TRBV20-1 and TRBJ2-3, with 12 bases aligning to TRBD2. Germline CDR1 DFQATT, CDR2 SNEGSKA (reference sequence). With V trimmed by 5 bases and J by 0 bases, 3 bases remained unmatched. CDR3 length: 15 amino acids. CDR3 protein: CSAAGTSGSTDTQYF. The CDR3 nucleotides are TGCAGTGCTGCCGGGACTAGCGGGAGCACAGATACGCAGTATTTT.

This clonotype was picked up a small number of times. The chain recombines TRBV11-3 with TRBJ1-6; no definite D call. Germline V gives CDR1 SGHNT, CDR2 YENEEA. V was shortened by 0 bases and J by 0 bases, with 18 bases between the two germline ends. This CDR3 region has 20 residues. The CDR3 DNA reads as TGTGCCAGCAGCTTAGATGACGGACGCTGGGTGGCCTCCTATAATTCACCCCTCCACTTT. Translating gives CASSLDDGRWVASYNSPLHF.

The chain combines TRBV3-1 with TRBJ2-6; tentatively, D is TRBD1 (6 bases). The CDR3 has 17 amino acids. The V and J ends lost 8 bases and 0 bases respectively, with 17 bases between them. CDR1 is LGHDT, CDR2 YNNKEL, per germline (reference sequence). CDR3 bases: TGTGCCAGCTTAGGACAGTCCCTCAGCTCTGGGGCCAACGTCCTGACTTTC. This codes for CASLGQSLSSGANVLTF.

The chain is built from TRBV6-2 or TRBV6-3 and TRBJ2-1, with 11 nucleotides matching TRBD2. The V and J ends lost 5 bases and 9 bases, in that order; junction bases with no gene match: 6. In germline, CDR1 is MNHEY, CDR2 SVGEGT. The CDR3 runs to 14 residues. CDR3 sequence (DNA): TGTGCCAGCAGTGGGGCTAGCGGGAGGAGTGAGCAGTTCTTC. Translated, it gives CASSGASGRSEQFF.

This chain links TRBV3-1 with TRBJ2-7; the match to TRBD2 covers 10 bases. This CDR3 has 15 residues. Germline lookup yields CDR1 LGHDT and CDR2 YNNKEL (reference sequence). The V gene end was trimmed by 4 bases and the J gene end by 0 bases; junction bases not matched to a gene: 3. CDR3 protein: CASSPASGSSYEQYF. The CDR3 nucleotides read TGTGCCAGCAGCCCCGCTAGCGGGAGCTCCTACGAGCAGTACTTC.

This clonotype was detected many times. The gene calls are TRBV6-5 and TRBJ2-5, with 8 positions matching TRBD2. Germline V gene data show CDR1 as MNHEY and CDR2 as SVGAGI. The V gene end was trimmed by 0 bases and the J gene end by 4 bases; junction bases not matched to a gene: 4. The CDR3 consists of 15 residues. CDR3 sequence reads: CASSYSASGGETQYF. CDR3 coding DNA: TGTGCCAGCAGTTACTCGGCCAGCGGGGGAGAGACCCAGTACTTC.

This clonotype has just a few counts. This chain connects TRBV9 to TRBJ1-1; 7 nucleotides line up with TRBD1. V dropped 3 bases and J dropped 4; count of bases not matched to a gene: 18. This CDR3 region has 18 residues. Germline-derived CDR1 and CDR2 are SGDLS and YYNGEE. Here the CDR3 reads CASSAFQQGESKSTEAFF. CDR3 DNA sequence: TGTGCCAGCAGCGCGTTCCAGCAGGGGGAGAGTAAGTCCACTGAAGCTTTCTTT.

This clonotype was observed a few times. V and J are TRBV15 and TRBJ2-5; unclear D gene. Looked up from germline, CDR1 is LNHNV and CDR2 is YYDKDF (reference sequence). The CDR3 is made up of 13 amino acids. With 0 bases removed from V and 6 bases from J, the gap between germline ends came to 8 bases. CDR3 residues: CATSRDLQKTQYF. CDR3 nucleotides: TGTGCCACCAGCAGAGATTTACAGAAGACCCAGTACTTC.

The genes are TRBV2 and TRBJ1-5; D gene ambiguous. V was clipped by 7 bases and J by 7 bases, with 20 bases between them. This CDR3 is built from 15 residues. The germline CDR1 and CDR2 sequences are SNHLY and FYNNEI. CDR3 DNA sequence: TGTGCCAGCACTCCCACCGGCGGGGTGGGACAGCCCCAGCATTTT. Its protein is CASTPTGGVGQPQHF. Using reference TRBV2 and TRBJ1-5 for the parts outside the CDR3, the full variable domain is EPEVTQTPSHQVTQMGQEVILRCVPISNHLYFYWYRQILGQKVEFLVSFYNNEISEKSEIFDDQFSVERPDGSNFTLKIRSTKLEDSAMYFCASTPTGGVGQPQHFGDGTRLSIL.

This clonotype was seen many times. V usage is TRBV20-1 and J usage is TRBJ2-1, with TRBD2 matching over 10 bases. CDR3 length equals 14 residues. In germline, CDR1 is DFQATT, CDR2 SNEGSKA (reference sequence). The junction had 8 bases not matched to a gene; V was cut back by 3 bases and J by 9 bases. CDR3 amino acids: CSARWSSGSGEQFF. CDR3 coding DNA: TGCAGTGCTAGGTGGTCTAGCGGGAGCGGTGAGCAGTTCTTC.

This clonotype was seen repeatedly, ten times or more. CDR3 sequence reads: CASSLRTGATNTGELFF. DNA of the CDR3: TGCGCCAGCAGCTTGAGGACAGGGGCAACGAACACCGGGGAGCTGTTTTTT. The chain combines TRBV5-1 with TRBJ2-2; TRBD1 agrees at 9 bases. V shed 1 base, J shed 0 bases, and the junction held 4 bases outside the gene matches. The germline CDR1 and CDR2 sequences are SGHRS and YFSETQ. The CDR3 has 17 residues.

This clonotype has at least ten counts. The DNA of the CDR3 is TGCAGTGCTAGCGGCGGGACATCCAATGAGCAGTTCTTC. As protein: CSASGGTSNEQFF. This chain uses TRBV20-1 with TRBJ2-1; D could derive from TRBD1 or TRBD2 (6 bases each). The germline V gene encodes CDR1 DFQATT and CDR2 SNEGSKA (reference sequence). V was cut by 3 bases and J by 6 bases, with 12 bases left in between. The CDR3 length is 13 residues.

This clonotype was seen repeatedly, ten times or more. CDR3 DNA: TGCAGTGCTAGCGGGCTCTTCTACAATGAGCAGTTCTTC. It translates to CSASGLFYNEQFF. The chain carries TRBV20-1 and TRBJ2-1; D remains ambiguous. This CDR3 spans 13 amino acids. Trimming left V 3 bases short and J 3 bases short, with 9 bases between. Germline lookup yields CDR1 DFQATT and CDR2 SNEGSKA (reference sequence).

The genes are TRBV12-3 or TRBV12-4 and TRBJ1-3, with a weak D call TRBD1 (5 bases). The CDR3 covers 17 residues. V lost 5 bases, J lost 0 bases, and 17 bases lay in between. The chain's CDR3 is CASSPSGGVNSGNTIYF. DNA for the CDR3: TGTGCCAGCAGTCCCTCAGGAGGGGTGAACTCTGGAAACACCATATATTTT.

This clonotype was seen ten or more times. The CDR3, as DNA: TGTGCCAGCAGCCAAGGAGGAATGGGACAGGGTAGAAGGACTGAAGCTTTCTTT. It translates to CASSQGGMGQGRRTEAFF. This chain uses TRBV4-2 with TRBJ1-1; TRBD1 aligns across 9 bases. V shed 1 base, J shed 5 bases, and the junction held 14 bases outside the gene matches. The CDR3 has 18 residues. The germline V gene encodes CDR1 LGHNA and CDR2 YNFKEQ.

The chain links TRBV20-1 to TRBJ2-7; 11 nucleotides match TRBD2. Germline V gives CDR1 DFQATT, CDR2 SNEGSKA (reference sequence). CDR3 length equals 16 residues. With 3 bases clipped from V and 2 bases from J, the junction kept 9 bases outside the gene matches. The CDR3 loop is CSASLAGGTSPYEQYF. CDR3 DNA sequence: TGCAGTGCTAGTCTAGCGGGGGGCACAAGCCCCTACGAGCAGTACTTC.

This clonotype was detected only a few times. The CDR3 is CASRLTGVINEKLFF. CDR3 sequence (DNA): TGTGCCAGCAGGCTGACAGGGGTGATTAATGAAAAACTGTTTTTT. This chain joins TRBV7-2 and TRBJ1-4; 8 bases line up with TRBD1. The CDR3 has 15 residues. V shed 6 bases and J 4 bases; nucleotides not matched to a gene: 7. The germline V gene has CDR1 SGHTA and CDR2 FQGNSA.